What follows are 24 T cell receptor beta chains derived from one specimen sequenced in a study of early T cells in non-severe SARS-CoV-2 infection. TCRdb passed the 5' RACE reads through MiXCR, listing each CDR3 protein once. The table records tens of thousands of distinct CDR3 sequences, about 6.3% of them present only once. The sample was whole blood. These receptors originate from an adult who was a healthcare worker with PCR-confirmed SARS-CoV-2 infection or an uninfected control (not recorded which).

This clonotype was seen only a few times. The V and J genes are TRBV20-1 and TRBJ2-1; no clear D. Germline V lookup: CDR1 DFQATT, CDR2 SNEGSKA (reference sequence). With 0 bases removed from V and 6 bases from J, the gap between germline ends came to 0 bases. The CDR3 covers 10 residues. CDR3 in DNA: TGCAGTGCTAGAGACAATGAGCAGTTCTTC. As protein: CSARDNEQFF.

A few counts support this clonotype. The chain links TRBV20-1 to TRBJ1-3; D unresolved. Trimming took 3 bases from V and 0 from J, leaving 6 bases between them. This CDR3 has 13 residues. Per the germline V gene, CDR1 is DFQATT and CDR2 is SNEGSKA (reference sequence). CDR3 bases: TGCAGTGCTAGTGTGGGCTCTGGAAACACCATATATTTT. Residues: CSASVGSGNTIYF.

This clonotype has ten or more counts. The V and J genes are TRBV7-2 and TRBJ2-7; TRBD1 is a possible D gene (6 bases). V was cut by 1 base and J by 3 bases, with 10 bases left in between. This CDR3 spans 14 amino acids. Germline V CDR1 and CDR2: SGHTA, FQGNSA. As DNA, the CDR3 is TGTGCCAGCAGCTTAGGGACAGCCAACTACGAGCAGTACTTC. It yields the protein CASSLGTANYEQYF.

V gene TRBV5-1 combines with J gene TRBJ2-3, with 13 bases lining up with TRBD2. The CDR3 is made up of 17 amino acids. In germline, CDR1 is SGHRS, CDR2 YFSETQ. The J segment lost 2 bases and the V segment lost 2 bases, leaving 5 bases of the junction unmatched. The chain's CDR3 is CASSLMGLAGYTDTQYF. CDR3 nucleotide sequence: TGCGCCAGCAGCTTAATGGGACTAGCGGGATACACAGATACGCAGTATTTT.

This clonotype was observed a few times. The rearrangement uses TRBV6-6 and TRBJ2-5; 7 bases match TRBD2. The CDR3 loop spans 16 amino acids. CDR1 is MNHNY, CDR2 SVGAGI, per germline (reference sequence). V shed 5 bases, J shed 1 base, and the junction held 10 bases outside the gene matches. This chain's CDR3 is CASSPWGGGSQETQYF. CDR3 coding DNA: TGTGCCAGCAGTCCATGGGGGGGTGGATCCCAAGAGACCCAGTACTTC.

As to this clonotype: A read error may be the cause here, since a much bigger clone is one base away. The V call is TRBV29-1, the J call TRBJ2-7, with D unclear. V lost 5 bases and J lost 6, with 14 bases in between. This CDR3 is built from 12 residues. The germline V gene has CDR1 SQVTM and CDR2 ANQGSEA. CDR3 in amino acids: CSVNTPSVEQYF. Here the CDR3 DNA reads TGCAGCGTTAACACCCCCAGTGTCGAGCAGTACTTC.

Remarks on this clonotype: A much larger clone is a single base away; this may be a read error. The CDR3 carries no conserved terminal phenylalanine or tryptophan, so it likely arises from a read error. J is TRBJ2-2 and V is TRBV27; D unresolved. Germline V gives CDR1 MNHEY, CDR2 SMNVEV (reference sequence). The CDR3 has 14 residues. Trimming took off 2 bases at V and 1 base at J, with 5 bases between the two ends. CDR3 region: CASSLAVNTGELFL. The CDR3 nucleotides are TGTGCCAGCAGTTTAGCGGTGAACACCGGGGAGCTGTTTCTT.

This clonotype has more than one count but fewer than ten. As the CDR3 is not closed by the conserved phenylalanine or tryptophan, this likely results from a read error. No DNA is shown, since the ends of the CDR3 on it are uncertain; the CDR3 is the one TCRdb lists. This chain joins TRBV28 and TRBJ1-4; the D call in the table, TRBD1, was not verified against the DNA. The V gene's germline CDR1 is MDHEN and CDR2 SYDVKM. The CDR3 numbers 15 amino acids, ends counted. The chain's CDR3 is CASSRRGQGGLNAKV.

The chain links TRBV11-1 to TRBJ2-1; D is undetermined. Germline values: CDR1 SGHAT, CDR2 FQDESV (reference sequence). The CDR3 length is 14 residues. Trimming cost V 3 bases and J 10 bases, with 16 bases left between them. The CDR3 coding sequence is TGTGCCAGCAGCTTTAGGGCCCTTCGGAACGAGCAGTTCTTC. This sequence encodes CASSFRALRNEQFF.

The sample holds one count of this clonotype. V is TRBV7-8 and J is TRBJ2-7, with D unresolved. Germline loops: CDR1 SGHVS, CDR2 FQNEAQ. The CDR3 consists of 16 residues. The V and J ends lost 1 base and 2 bases respectively, with 15 bases between them. The CDR3 is CASSLVTLDAPYEQYF. The CDR3 nucleotides are TGTGCCAGCAGCTTAGTGACGTTAGACGCGCCCTACGAGCAGTACTTC.

In its sample, this clonotype was seen many times. This chain connects TRBV6-2 or TRBV6-3 to TRBJ2-2; maybe TRBD2 (6 bases). With 9 bases removed from V and 1 base from J, the gap between germline ends came to 15 bases. The CDR3 consists of 15 residues. Germline lookup yields CDR1 MNHEY and CDR2 SVGEGT. The CDR3 DNA reads as TGTGCCAGTCGGCTAGCGAGACTGAACACCGGGGAGCTGTTTTTT. Translation: CASRLARLNTGELFF.

The gene calls are TRBV11-3 and TRBJ2-2; 8 bases fit TRBD1. Losses at the gene ends were 6 bases for V and 6 bases for J; bases not matched to a gene: 12. Germline CDR1 reads SGHNT; CDR2 reads YENEEA. The CDR3 extends over 16 amino acids. The CDR3 coding sequence is TGTGCCAGCAGTCACCGGACAGGGAGGTTTCCCGGGGAGCTGTTTTTT. Protein product: CASSHRTGRFPGELFF.

This clonotype was picked up many times. The chain has TRBV12-3 or TRBV12-4 and TRBJ1-5; possibly TRBD1 for D (6 bases). The V end was cut by 5 bases, the J end by 5 bases, with 22 bases between. CDR3 length: 17 amino acids. CDR3 amino acids: CASSPTGIGGADQPQHF. The CDR3 nucleotides read TGTGCCAGCAGTCCCACAGGGATAGGAGGAGCGGATCAGCCCCAGCATTTT.

In its sample, this clonotype was seen many times. This chain joins TRBV12-3 or TRBV12-4 and TRBJ2-1, with TRBD2 matching over 9 bases. V shed 6 bases and J 9 bases; nucleotides not matched to a gene: 9. This CDR3 has 14 residues. The CDR3 protein is CASSPSGTGSEQFF. In DNA form, the CDR3 reads TGTGCCAGCAGCCCTAGCGGGACGGGAAGTGAGCAGTTCTTC.

This clonotype was seen a handful of times. The chain links TRBV7-8 to TRBJ2-2; 8 bases line up with TRBD2. V gave up 1 base and J gave up 6 bases; unmatched junction bases: 19. This CDR3 contains 20 residues. The germline CDR1 and CDR2 sequences are SGHVS and FQNEAQ. The CDR3 DNA follows: TGTGCCAGCAGCTTAGTCCAGGGACTAGAAGTGGGAAATTACGCCGGGGAGCTGTTTTTT. Its protein is CASSLVQGLEVGNYAGELFF.

This clonotype appeared once. This chain links TRBV5-4 with TRBJ2-1; D may match TRBD1 or TRBD2 (6 bases each). Trimming removed 2 bases at V and 2 bases at J, with 11 bases between. CDR3 length: 15 amino acids. CDR1 and CDR2 (germline): SGHNT, YYREEE (reference sequence). Here the CDR3 DNA reads TGTGCCAGCAGCTTAGGGGGGCCGGCCTACAATGAGCAGTTCTTC. Protein: CASSLGGPAYNEQFF.

The V and J genes are TRBV20-1 and TRBJ2-1, with 13 bases that match TRBD2. The CDR3 has 14 residues. Germline CDR1 DFQATT, CDR2 SNEGSKA (reference sequence). J was trimmed by 10 bases and V by 5 bases; bases with no gene match: 8. The DNA for the CDR3 is TGCAGTGCTTCCGGGACTAGCGGGATGGAGGAGCAGTTCTTC. Translated: CSASGTSGMEEQFF.

There are a few counts of this clonotype. The CDR3 nucleotides read TGTGCCTGGAGTGTACTTATTGGGAGCTACAATGAGCAGTTCTTC. Encoded protein: CAWSVLIGSYNEQFF. The chain uses TRBV30 and TRBJ2-1; D is possibly TRBD2 (5 bases). Looked up from germline, CDR1 is GTSNPN and CDR2 is SVGIG (reference sequence). This CDR3 has 15 residues. Trimming removed 0 bases at V and 3 bases at J, with 12 bases between.

This clonotype occurred many times. This chain connects TRBV10-1 to TRBJ2-1; the match to TRBD2 covers 9 bases. The germline V gene has CDR1 WNHNN and CDR2 SYGVQD (reference sequence). J was trimmed by 6 bases and V by 10 bases; bases with no gene match: 10. The CDR3 has 14 amino acids. Here the CDR3 DNA reads TGCGCCAAAGGGGGTAGCGGGAGCTTCAATGAGCAGTTCTTC. It codes for CAKGGSGSFNEQFF.

This clonotype has more than one count but fewer than ten. The rearrangement links TRBV3-1 to TRBJ2-2; D is unclear. The ends were cut back, 7 bases at V and 5 bases at J, with 20 bases in the middle. CDR3 length: 16 residues. Germline V CDR1 and CDR2: LGHDT, YNNKEL (reference sequence). The CDR3 DNA follows: TGTGCCAGCACGAATCGCGCGTCCGGGTTTACCGGGGAGCTGTTTTTT. This translates into CASTNRASGFTGELFF.

In this sample, this clonotype turned up a few times. The chain is built from TRBV11-2 and TRBJ2-1; 8 bases align to TRBD1. The germline V gene has CDR1 SGHAT and CDR2 FQNNGV. V was clipped by 3 bases and J by 4 bases; unmatched bases: 5. The CDR3 runs 15 residues. CDR3 loop: CASSFLQGVYNEQFF. For the CDR3, the DNA is TGTGCCAGCAGCTTCCTACAGGGGGTGTACAATGAGCAGTTCTTC.

This clonotype was seen repeatedly, ten times or more. The chain couples TRBV19 to TRBJ1-1, with a tentative D call TRBD1 (5 bases). The CDR3 runs 14 residues. Trimming removed 7 bases from V and 5 bases from J, with 17 bases in between. Germline values: CDR1 LNHDA, CDR2 SQIVND (reference sequence). CDR3 region: CASISAHEGTEAFF. The CDR3 DNA reads as TGTGCCAGTATTTCAGCGCACGAGGGGACTGAAGCTTTCTTT.

This clonotype was counted ten times or more. The gene calls are TRBV24-1 and TRBJ2-1, with no clear D. V lost 8 bases and J 0 bases, leaving 10 bases between the germline ends. CDR3 length: 14 residues. Germline assignment: CDR1 KGHDR and CDR2 SFDVKD. Here the CDR3 reads CATISRSSYNEQFF. In DNA form, the CDR3 reads TGTGCCACCATTTCTCGGAGCTCCTACAATGAGCAGTTCTTC.

The chain employs TRBV20-1 and TRBJ2-5, with 14 bases fitting TRBD2. Germline lookup yields CDR1 DFQATT and CDR2 SNEGSKA (reference sequence). The J segment lost 5 bases and the V segment lost 4 bases, leaving 6 bases of the junction unmatched. This CDR3 has 15 residues. CDR3 nucleotides: TGCAGTGCTACCCCGACTAGCGGGAGGGTGGAGACCCAGTACTTC. Protein sequence: CSATPTSGRVETQYF.